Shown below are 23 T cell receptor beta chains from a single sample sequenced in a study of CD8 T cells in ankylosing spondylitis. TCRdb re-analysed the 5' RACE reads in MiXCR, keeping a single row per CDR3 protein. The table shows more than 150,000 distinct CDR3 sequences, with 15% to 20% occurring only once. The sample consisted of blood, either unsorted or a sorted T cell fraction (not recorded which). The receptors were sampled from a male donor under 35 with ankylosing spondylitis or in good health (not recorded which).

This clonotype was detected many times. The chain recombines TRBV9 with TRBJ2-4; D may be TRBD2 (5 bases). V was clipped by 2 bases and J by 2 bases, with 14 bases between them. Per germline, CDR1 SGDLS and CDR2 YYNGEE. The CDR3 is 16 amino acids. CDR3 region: CASSVSASGSKNIQYF. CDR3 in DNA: TGTGCCAGCAGCGTTAGCGCGAGCGGCTCCAAAAACATTCAGTACTTC.

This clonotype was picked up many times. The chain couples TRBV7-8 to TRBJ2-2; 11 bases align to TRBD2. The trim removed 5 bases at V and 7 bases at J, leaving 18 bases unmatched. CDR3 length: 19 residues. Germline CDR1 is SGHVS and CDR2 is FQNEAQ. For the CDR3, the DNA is TGTGCCAGCAGCCCCCCTGTACGGCTAGCGGGAGGCTTGAACGGGGAGCTGTTTTTT. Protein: CASSPPVRLAGGLNGELFF.

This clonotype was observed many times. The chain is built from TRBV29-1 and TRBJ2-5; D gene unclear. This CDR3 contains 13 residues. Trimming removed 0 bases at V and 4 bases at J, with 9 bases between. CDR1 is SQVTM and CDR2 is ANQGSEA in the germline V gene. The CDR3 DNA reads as TGCAGCGTTGAAGACCGGTCTTTAGAGACCCAGTACTTC. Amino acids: CSVEDRSLETQYF.

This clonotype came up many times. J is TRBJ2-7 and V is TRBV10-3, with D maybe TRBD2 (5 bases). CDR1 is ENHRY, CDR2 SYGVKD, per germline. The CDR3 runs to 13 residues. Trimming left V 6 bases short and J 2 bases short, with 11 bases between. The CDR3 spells CAIRKDSAYEQYV. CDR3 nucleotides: TGTGCCATCAGGAAAGATAGCGCCTACGAGCAGTACGTC.

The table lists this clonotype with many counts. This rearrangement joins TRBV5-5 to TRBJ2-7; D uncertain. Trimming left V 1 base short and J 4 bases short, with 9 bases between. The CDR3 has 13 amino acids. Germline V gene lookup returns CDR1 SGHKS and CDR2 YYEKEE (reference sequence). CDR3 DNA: TGTGCCAGCAGCTTGAGTAGAACTTACGAGCAGTACGTC. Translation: CASSLSRTYEQYV.

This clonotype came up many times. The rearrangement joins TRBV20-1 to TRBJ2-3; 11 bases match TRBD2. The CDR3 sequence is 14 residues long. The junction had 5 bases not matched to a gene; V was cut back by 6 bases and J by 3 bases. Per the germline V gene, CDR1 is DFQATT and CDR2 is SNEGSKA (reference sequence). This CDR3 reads CSAKLAGVTDTQYF. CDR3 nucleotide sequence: TGCAGTGCAAAACTAGCGGGAGTGACAGATACGCAGTATTTT.

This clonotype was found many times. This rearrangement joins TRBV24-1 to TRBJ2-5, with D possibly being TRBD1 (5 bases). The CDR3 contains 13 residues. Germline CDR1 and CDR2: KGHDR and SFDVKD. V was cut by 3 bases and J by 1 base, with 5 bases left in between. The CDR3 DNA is TGTGCCACCAGTGATGGGGCCCAAGAGACCCAGTACTTC. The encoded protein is CATSDGAQETQYF.

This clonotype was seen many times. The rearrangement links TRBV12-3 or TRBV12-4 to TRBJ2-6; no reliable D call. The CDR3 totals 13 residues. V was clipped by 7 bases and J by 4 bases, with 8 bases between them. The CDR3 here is CASTETGANVLTF. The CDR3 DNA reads TGTGCCAGCACCGAAACAGGGGCCAACGTCCTGACTTTC.

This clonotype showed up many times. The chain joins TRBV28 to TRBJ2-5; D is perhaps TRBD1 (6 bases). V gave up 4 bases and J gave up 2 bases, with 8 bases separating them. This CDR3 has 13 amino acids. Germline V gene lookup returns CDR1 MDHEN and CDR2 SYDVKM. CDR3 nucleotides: TGTGCCAGCAGTTGGCAGGGGCAAGAGACCCAGTACTTC. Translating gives CASSWQGQETQYF. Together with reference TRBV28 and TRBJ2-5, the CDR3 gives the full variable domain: DVKVTQSSRYLVKRTGEKVFLECVQDMDHENMFWYRQDPGLGLRLIYFSYDVKMKEKGDIPEGYSVSREKKERFSLILESASTNQTSMYLCASSWQGQETQYFGPGTRLLVL.

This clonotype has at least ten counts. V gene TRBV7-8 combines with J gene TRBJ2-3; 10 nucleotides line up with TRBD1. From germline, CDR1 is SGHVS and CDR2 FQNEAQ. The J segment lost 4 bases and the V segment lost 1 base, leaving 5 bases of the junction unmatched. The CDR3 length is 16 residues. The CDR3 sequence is CASSLGTGGGADTQYF. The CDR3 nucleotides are TGTGCCAGCAGCTTAGGGACAGGGGGGGGAGCAGATACGCAGTATTTT.

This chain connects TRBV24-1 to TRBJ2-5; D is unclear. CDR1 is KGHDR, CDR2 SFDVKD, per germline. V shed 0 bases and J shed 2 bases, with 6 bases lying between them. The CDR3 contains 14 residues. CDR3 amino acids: CATSDLGRQETQYF. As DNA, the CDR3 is TGTGCCACCAGTGATTTGGGTCGGCAAGAGACCCAGTACTTC.

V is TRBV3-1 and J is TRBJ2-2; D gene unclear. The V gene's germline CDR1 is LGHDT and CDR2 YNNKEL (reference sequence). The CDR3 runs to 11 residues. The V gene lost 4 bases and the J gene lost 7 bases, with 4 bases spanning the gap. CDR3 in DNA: TGTGCCAGCAGCCGAAGCGGGGAGCTGTTTTTT. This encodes CASSRSGELFF.

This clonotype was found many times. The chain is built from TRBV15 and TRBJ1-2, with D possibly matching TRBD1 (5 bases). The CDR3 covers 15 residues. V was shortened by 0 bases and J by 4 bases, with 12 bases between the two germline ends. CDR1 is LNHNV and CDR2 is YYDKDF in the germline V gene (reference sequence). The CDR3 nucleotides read TGTGCCACCAGCAGAGATCAAGGGGCTATCTATGGCTACACCTTC. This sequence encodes CATSRDQGAIYGYTF.

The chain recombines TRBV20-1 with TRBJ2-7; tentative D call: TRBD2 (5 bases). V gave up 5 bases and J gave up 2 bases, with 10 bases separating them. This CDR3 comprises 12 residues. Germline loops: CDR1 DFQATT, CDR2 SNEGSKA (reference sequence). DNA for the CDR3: TGCAGTGCTGCGGACGGGACCTACGAGCAGTACTTC. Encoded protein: CSAADGTYEQYF.

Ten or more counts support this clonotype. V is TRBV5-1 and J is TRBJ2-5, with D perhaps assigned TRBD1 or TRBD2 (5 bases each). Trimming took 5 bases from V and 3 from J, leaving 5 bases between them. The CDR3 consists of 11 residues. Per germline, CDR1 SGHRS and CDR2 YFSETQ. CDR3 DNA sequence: TGCGCCAGCAGGGGGGAAGAGACCCAGTACTTC. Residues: CASRGEETQYF.

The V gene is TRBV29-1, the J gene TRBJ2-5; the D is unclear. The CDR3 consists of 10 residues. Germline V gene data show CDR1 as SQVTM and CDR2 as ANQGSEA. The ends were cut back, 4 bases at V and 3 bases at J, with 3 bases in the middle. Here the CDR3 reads CSVVKETQYF. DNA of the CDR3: TGCAGCGTTGTAAAAGAGACCCAGTACTTC. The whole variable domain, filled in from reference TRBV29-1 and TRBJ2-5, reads SAVISQKPSRDICQRGTSLTIQCQVDSQVTMMFWYRQQPGQSLTLIATANQGSEATYESGFVIDKFPISRPNLTFSTLTVSNMSPEDSSIYLCSVVKETQYFGPGTRLLVL.

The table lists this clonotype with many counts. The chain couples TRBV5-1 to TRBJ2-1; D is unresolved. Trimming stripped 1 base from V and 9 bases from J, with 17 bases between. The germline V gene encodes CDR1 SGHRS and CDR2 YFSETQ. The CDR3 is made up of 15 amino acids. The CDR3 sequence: CASSLRLLTSGEQFF. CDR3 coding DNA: TGCGCCAGCAGCTTGAGACTTCTGACGTCGGGTGAGCAGTTCTTC.

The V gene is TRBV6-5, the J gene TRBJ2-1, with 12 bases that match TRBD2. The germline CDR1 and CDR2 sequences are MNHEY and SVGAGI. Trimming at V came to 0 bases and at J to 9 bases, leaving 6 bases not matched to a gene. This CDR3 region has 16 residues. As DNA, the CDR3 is TGTGCCAGCAGTTACTCGATTCTAGCGGGAGGGCGTGAGCAGTTCTTC. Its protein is CASSYSILAGGREQFF.

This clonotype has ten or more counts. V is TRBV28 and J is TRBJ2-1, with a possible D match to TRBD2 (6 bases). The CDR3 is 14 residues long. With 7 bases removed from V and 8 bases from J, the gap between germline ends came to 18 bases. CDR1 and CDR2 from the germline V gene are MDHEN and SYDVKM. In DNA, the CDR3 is TGTGCCAGCAACACCGGGACTTCGTACTATGAGCAGTTCTTC. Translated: CASNTGTSYYEQFF.

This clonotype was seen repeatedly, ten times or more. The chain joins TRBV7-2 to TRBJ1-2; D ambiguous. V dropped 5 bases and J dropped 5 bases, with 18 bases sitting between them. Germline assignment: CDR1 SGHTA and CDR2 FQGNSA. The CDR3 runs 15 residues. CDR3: CASSASRGGWYGYTF. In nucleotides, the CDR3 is TGTGCCAGCAGCGCCTCCCGGGGAGGATGGTATGGCTACACCTTC.

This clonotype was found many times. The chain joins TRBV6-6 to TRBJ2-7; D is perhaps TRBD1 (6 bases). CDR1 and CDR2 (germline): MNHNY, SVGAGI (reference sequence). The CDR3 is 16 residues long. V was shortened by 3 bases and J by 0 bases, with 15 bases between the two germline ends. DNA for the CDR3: TGTGCCAGCAGTTATCACCGGGACAACCCCTCCTACGAGCAGTACTTC. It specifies CASSYHRDNPSYEQYF.

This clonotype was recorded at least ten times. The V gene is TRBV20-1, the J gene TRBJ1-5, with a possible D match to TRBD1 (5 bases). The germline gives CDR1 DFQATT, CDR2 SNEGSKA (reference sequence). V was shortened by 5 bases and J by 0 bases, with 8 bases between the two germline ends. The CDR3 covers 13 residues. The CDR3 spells CSAGTDSNQPQHF. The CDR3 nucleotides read TGCAGTGCTGGGACGGATAGCAATCAGCCCCAGCATTTT.

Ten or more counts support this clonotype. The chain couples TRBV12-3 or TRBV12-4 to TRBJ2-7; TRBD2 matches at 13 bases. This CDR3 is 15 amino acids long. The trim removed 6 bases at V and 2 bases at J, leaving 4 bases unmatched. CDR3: CASSPGLAGAYEQYV. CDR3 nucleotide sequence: TGTGCCAGCAGCCCCGGACTAGCGGGGGCCTACGAGCAGTACGTC.